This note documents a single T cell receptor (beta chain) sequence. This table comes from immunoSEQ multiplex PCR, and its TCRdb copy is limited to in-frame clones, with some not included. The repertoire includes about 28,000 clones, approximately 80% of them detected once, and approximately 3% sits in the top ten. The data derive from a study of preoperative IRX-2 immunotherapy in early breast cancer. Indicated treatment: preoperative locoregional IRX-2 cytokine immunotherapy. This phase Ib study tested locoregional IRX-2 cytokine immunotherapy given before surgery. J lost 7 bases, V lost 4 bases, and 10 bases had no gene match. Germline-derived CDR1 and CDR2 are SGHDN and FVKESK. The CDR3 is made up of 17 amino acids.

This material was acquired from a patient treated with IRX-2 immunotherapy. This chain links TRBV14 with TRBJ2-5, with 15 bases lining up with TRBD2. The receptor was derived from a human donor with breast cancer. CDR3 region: CASSRTGTSGGLRTQYF. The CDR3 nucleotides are TGTGCCAGCAGCCGGACTGGGACTAGCGGGGGGTTACGGACCCAGTACTTC. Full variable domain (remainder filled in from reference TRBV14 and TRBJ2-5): EAGVTQFPSHSVIEKGQTVTLRCDPISGHDNLYWYRRVMGKEIKFLLHFVKESKQDESGMPNNRFLAERTGGTYSTLKVQPAELEDSGVYFCASSRTGTSGGLRTQYFGPGTRLLVL.